Only one count was recorded for the clone carrying this TCR beta chain. The antigen is undetermined. The PCR had 60 Vbeta and 13 Jbeta primers. As processed by the authors: About 11 million of tens of millions of unique TCR beta chains were shared, per a later count. TCRdb keeps only in-frame clones here, not all; method: immunoSEQ multiplex PCR. V and J calls and clone size are as listed in that table; D and trimming were resolved from the DNA. Counted here are some 170,000 clones, 70% to 75% occurring once; the ten biggest clones make up 4.7%. These data are taken from a study of cytomegalovirus exposure and HLA in healthy donors. V was clipped by 4 bases and J by 3 bases, with 15 bases between them. Germline CDR1 and CDR2: SGHTA and FQGTGA. The CDR3 length is 16 residues. Study findings and constraints: Most likely, a cluster of highly shared sequence variants arose as a sequencing artifact. In a later analysis, TCR association rates varied by HLA locus: DRB1 most, HLA-C fewest.

The specimen sequenced was PBMCs. This chain connects TRBV7-3 to TRBJ2-2, with D perhaps TRBD2 (5 bases). The sequence was obtained from a man between 18 and 29 years old in good health and CMV-seropositive. DNA of the CDR3: TGTGCCAGCAGCTCACGATTGGGGAGTCACACCGGGGAGCTGTTTTTT. Translation gives CASSSRLGSHTGELFF.